The present T cell receptor beta chain was sequenced within a study of shared clonotypes between healthy human individuals. The CDR3 consists of 15 residues. The germline CDR1 and CDR2 sequences are MNHNS and SASEGT. Trimming cost V 8 bases and J 6 bases, with 19 bases left between them. Profiling relied on immunoSEQ multiplex PCR, and the TCRdb table lists in-frame clones only, not all of them. The sample shows a few million clones, more than 85% of them seen only once. Overall study results and limits: Non-shared clonotypes showed lower generation probabilities than clonotypes common to all four donors. Deeper or shallower sequencing was expected to change how clonotypes are shared among donors. Estimated richness was generally greater in naive than memory subsets.

Comments on this clone: Its matching antigen is unknown.

This receptor was taken from a man between 18 and 29 years old in good health. Some clones in this sample may be carry-over from other donors' samples. The sequenced sample consisted of naive CD4+ T cells from PBMCs. Subset reported: CD45RA+ positively selected. The chain couples TRBV6-1 to TRBJ2-2; either TRBD1 or TRBD2 may supply D (6 bases each). CDR3 region: CASGKGGGHPGELFF. CDR3 coding DNA: TGTGCCAGCGGAAAGGGGGGAGGACACCCCGGGGAGCTGTTTTTT.